This T cell receptor (beta chain) was captured in a study of vaccination effects on CD4 cells after COVID-19. The table came from immunoSEQ multiplex PCR; TCRdb's copy has only in-frame clones and leaves some out. The sample yields approximately 23,000 clones, around 62% seen once. The V and J ends lost 5 bases and 7 bases, in that order; junction bases with no gene match: 6. The CDR3 loop spans 13 amino acids. Germline V lookup: CDR1 MRHNA, CDR2 SNTAGT. Within the sample, this clone is medium-sized. No antigen is known for it. Within the ViraFEST assay, antigen-specific CD4+ T cells underwent expansion with viral peptide pools prior to sequencing. CD4+ T cells were isolated after around 10 days of culture. Absence of prior SARS-CoV-2 infection characterized the vaccine recipients, who showed negative nucleocapsid antibodies.

The chain uses TRBV6-4 and TRBJ1-2; TRBD1 matches 8 bases. The specimen comprised CD4+ T cells from PBMCs cultured with HCoV-NL63 spike peptides, sampled before COVID-19 vaccination. The TCR originated in a human donor who received a COVID-19 vaccine. CDR3 in amino acids: CASSPDRAGGYTF. CDR3 coding DNA: TGTGCCAGCAGTCCGGACAGGGCGGGTGGCTACACCTTC.